What follows are 19 T cell receptor beta chains derived from one specimen sequenced in a study of T cell changes during pregnancy in multiple sclerosis (dated by TCRdb to between 2018 and 2020). Library preparation employed the immunoSEQ multiplex PCR assay. The clones in this table, taken by TCRdb from immuneACCESS, are in-frame only. Not every clone is retained; where verified, under half of the shortfall comes from an unresolved V gene, and the cause of the rest is unknown. This sample gives 100,000 or so clones in total; about nine tenths of them show up just once. Of the sample, 0.7% to 0.9% falls within the top ten clones. The sequencing here drew on peripheral blood, taken in the second trimester of pregnancy. Every receptor here comes from a female donor in good health, enrolled as a control in a pregnancy study.

The table lists this clone with a few counts. The genes are TRBV29-1 and TRBJ1-1; 7 bases match TRBD1. Per germline, CDR1 SQVTM and CDR2 ANQGSEA. Trimming cost V 3 bases and J 1 base; bases outside gene matches: 2. The CDR3 covers 13 residues. The CDR3 is CSVERQGNTEAFF. The DNA for the CDR3 is TGCAGCGTTGAGAGACAGGGGAACACTGAAGCTTTCTTT.

This chain joins TRBV19 and TRBJ2-5, with D perhaps TRBD1 (5 bases). Germline CDR1 LNHDA, CDR2 SQIVND (reference sequence). This CDR3 comprises 15 residues. V lost 3 bases and J 2 bases, leaving 13 bases between the germline ends. The CDR3 sequence is CASSISWTRQETQYF. CDR3 nucleotide sequence: TGTGCCAGTAGTATCTCTTGGACAAGACAAGAGACCCAGTACTTC.

This chain links TRBV4-2 with TRBJ2-7; TRBD2 matches 8 bases. CDR1 is LGHNA, CDR2 YNFKEQ, per germline. This CDR3 has 15 residues. The junction had 10 bases not matched to a gene; V was cut back by 4 bases and J by 5 bases. The CDR3: CASSPLTGGIDEQYF. The CDR3 bases are TGTGCCAGCAGCCCCCTAACGGGGGGGATTGACGAGCAGTACTTC.

The sample holds a few counts of this clone. V gene TRBV19 combines with J gene TRBJ2-4; D is undetermined. Germline V gene data show CDR1 as LNHDA and CDR2 as SQIVND (reference sequence). CDR3 length equals 12 residues. Trimming left V 1 base short and J 9 bases short, with 7 bases between. CDR3 loop: CASSIASGIQYF. CDR3 nucleotides: TGTGCCAGTAGTATAGCCAGTGGCATTCAGTACTTC. The whole variable domain, remainder taken from reference TRBV19 and TRBJ2-4, is DGGITQSPKYLFRKEGQNVTLSCEQNLNHDAMYWYRQDPGQGLRLIYYSQIVNDFQKGDIAEGYSVSREKKESFPLTVTSAQKNPTAFYLCASSIASGIQYFGAGTRLSVL.

This clone turned up a few times. The chain recombines TRBV4-3 with TRBJ2-3; maybe TRBD2 (5 bases). The CDR3 runs 15 residues. V shed 0 bases and J shed 3 bases, with 10 bases lying between them. Germline lookup yields CDR1 LGHNA and CDR2 YSLEER. The CDR3 coding sequence is TGCGCCAGCAGCCAAGATGTCGGGGAGACAGATACGCAGTATTTT. Its protein product is CASSQDVGETDTQYF.

The chain links TRBV2 to TRBJ2-7; the D gene is possibly TRBD2 (5 bases). This CDR3 has 13 residues. The germline CDR1 and CDR2 sequences are SNHLY and FYNNEI. Trimming took 7 bases from V and 3 from J, leaving 13 bases between them. CDR3 DNA: TGTGCCAGCAAACGGACTTTTTTCTACGAGCAGTACTTC. Translating it yields CASKRTFFYEQYF.

The chain recombines TRBV7-2 with TRBJ2-7; D is possibly TRBD2 (5 bases). Trimming left V 1 base short and J 3 bases short, with 10 bases between. The germline CDR1 and CDR2 sequences are SGHTA and FQGNSA. The CDR3 sequence is 14 residues long. The DNA of the CDR3 is TGTGCCAGCAGCTTAGGGGTAGGGAGCTACGAGCAGTACTTC. Its translation: CASSLGVGSYEQYF.

The gene calls are TRBV19 and TRBJ2-5, with 9 bases aligning to TRBD2. CDR3 length: 15 amino acids. CDR1 and CDR2 from the germline V gene are LNHDA and SQIVND (reference sequence). J was trimmed by 5 bases and V by 3 bases; bases with no gene match: 7. CDR3 protein: CASSIPAGGQETQYF. In DNA form, the CDR3 reads TGTGCCAGTAGTATTCCTGCGGGGGGGCAGGAGACCCAGTACTTC.

This chain links TRBV6-5 with TRBJ2-3, with 7 bases identical to TRBD2. The CDR3 is made up of 15 amino acids. Germline V lookup: CDR1 MNHEY, CDR2 SVGAGI. J gave up 5 bases and V 6 bases, and 11 bases lay outside the gene matches. CDR3 sequence (DNA): TGTGCCAGCAGCCACCGGGGAGGGGTCGGAGATACGCAGTATTTT. This encodes CASSHRGGVGDTQYF.

This chain uses TRBV6-4 with TRBJ2-1; D might be TRBD2 (5 bases). Trimming took 0 bases from V and 4 from J, leaving 13 bases between them. Looked up from germline, CDR1 is MRHNA and CDR2 is SNTAGT. The CDR3 consists of 16 residues. This CDR3 reads CASSDSPMTGYNEQFF. Written as DNA, the CDR3 is TGTGCCAGCAGTGACTCCCCCATGACGGGGTACAATGAGCAGTTCTTC.

CDR3 in amino acids: CSATWGGTQYF. The CDR3 DNA reads as TGCAGTGCGACCTGGGGAGGGACCCAGTACTTC. The V call is TRBV20-1, the J call TRBJ2-5; the D gene is possibly TRBD2 (6 bases). Germline lookup yields CDR1 DFQATT and CDR2 SNEGSKA (reference sequence). Between the trimmed V and J ends, which lost 6 bases and 7 bases, there was a span of 12 bases. The CDR3 loop spans 11 amino acids.

Details on this clone: The identical CDR3 is also encoded by other nucleotide sequences in the sample. The CDR3 DNA reads TGTGCCAGCAGCGTAGCGGGGACGGGAGGCACTGAAGCTTTCTTT. This encodes CASSVAGTGGTEAFF. V is TRBV9 and J is TRBJ1-1, with a tentative D call TRBD1 (5 bases). Trimming removed 0 bases at V and 4 bases at J, with 13 bases between. Germline V CDR1 and CDR2: SGDLS, YYNGEE. The CDR3 length is 15 residues. Filled out from reference TRBV9 and TRBJ1-1, the complete variable domain reads DSGVTQTPKHLITATGQRVTLRCSPRSGDLSVYWYQQSLDQGLQFLIQYYNGEERAKGNILERFSAQQFPDLHSELNLSSLELGDSALYFCASSVAGTGGTEAFFGQGTRLTVV.

V and J are TRBV18 and TRBJ1-2; D unclear. The CDR3 runs to 15 residues. Germline CDR1 reads KGHSH; CDR2 reads LQKENI. V shed 2 bases and J shed 2 bases, with 12 bases lying between them. The CDR3: CASSPGQVVNYGYTF. The CDR3 DNA reads as TGTGCCAGCTCACCAGGCCAGGTGGTAAACTATGGCTACACCTTC. The variable domain in full, with the rest retrieved from reference TRBV18 and TRBJ1-2, is NAGVMQNPRHLVRRRGQEARLRCSPMKGHSHVYWYRQLPEEGLKFMVYLQKENIIDESGMPKERFSAEFPKEGPSILRIQQVVRGDSAAYFCASSPGQVVNYGYTFGSGTRLTVV.

The rearrangement joins TRBV5-4 to TRBJ2-1; 8 bases line up with TRBD2. V lost 4 bases, J lost 3 bases, and 9 bases stayed unmatched. The CDR3 runs 16 residues. Germline V gene lookup returns CDR1 SGHNT and CDR2 YYREEE (reference sequence). This CDR3 is CASSGLAGTNYNEQFF. The CDR3 bases are TGTGCCAGCAGCGGGTTAGCGGGGACCAACTACAATGAGCAGTTCTTC. The whole variable domain, remainder taken from reference TRBV5-4 and TRBJ2-1, is ETGVTQSPTHLIKTRGQQVTLRCSSQSGHNTVSWYQQALGQGPQFIFQYYREEENGRGNFPPRFSGLQFPNYSSELNVNALELDDSALYLCASSGLAGTNYNEQFFGPGTRLTVL.

The genes are TRBV28 and TRBJ1-3; no definite D call. The CDR3 loop spans 12 amino acids. CDR1 MDHEN and CDR2 SYDVKM come from the germline V gene. V was cut by 3 bases and J by 7 bases, with 7 bases left in between. The CDR3 is CASSFGGNTIYF. CDR3 sequence (DNA): TGTGCCAGCAGTTTCGGCGGGAACACCATATATTTT.

V usage is TRBV5-5 and J usage is TRBJ2-1, with a tentative D call TRBD2 (6 bases). The V gene's germline CDR1 is SGHKS and CDR2 YYEKEE (reference sequence). V lost 2 bases to trimming and J lost 0 bases, with 9 bases between them. CDR3 length equals 15 residues. The CDR3 coding sequence is TGTGCCAGCAGCTTTGGGGGGAGCTCCTACAATGAGCAGTTCTTC. It yields the protein CASSFGGSSYNEQFF. The whole variable domain, remainder taken from reference TRBV5-5 and TRBJ2-1, is DAGVTQSPTHLIKTRGQQVTLRCSPISGHKSVSWYQQVLGQGPQFIFQYYEKEERGRGNFPDRFSARQFPNYSSELNVNALLLGDSALYLCASSFGGSSYNEQFFGPGTRLTVL.

This clone was counted a few times. The chain links TRBV28 to TRBJ1-2; 9 bases are a match to TRBD1. The CDR3 is 15 amino acids. The germline CDR1 and CDR2 sequences are MDHEN and SYDVKM. The junction had 5 bases not matched to a gene; V was cut back by 5 bases and J by 1 base. Here the CDR3 DNA reads TGTGCCAGCAGTCGCCCGGGACAGGGTAACTATGGCTACACCTTC. Its translation: CASSRPGQGNYGYTF.

The chain joins TRBV10-3 to TRBJ2-1; the match to TRBD1 covers 7 bases. The V segment lost 4 bases and the J segment 5 bases; nucleotides outside the gene matches: 5. Germline V gene lookup returns CDR1 ENHRY and CDR2 SYGVKD. The CDR3 loop spans 14 amino acids. The CDR3 loop reads CAISGDSLNNEQFF. In DNA form, the CDR3 reads TGTGCCATCAGTGGGGACAGCTTGAACAATGAGCAGTTCTTC.

The rearrangement uses TRBV28 and TRBJ1-3; maybe TRBD1 (6 bases). V dropped 5 bases and J dropped 1 base, with 9 bases sitting between them. Germline CDR1 MDHEN, CDR2 SYDVKM. This CDR3 has 14 amino acids. The CDR3 is CASSRGGSGNTIYF. The CDR3 nucleotides read TGTGCCAGCAGTAGGGGGGGATCTGGAAACACCATATATTTT. The variable domain in full, with the rest retrieved from reference TRBV28 and TRBJ1-3, is DVKVTQSSRYLVKRTGEKVFLECVQDMDHENMFWYRQDPGLGLRLIYFSYDVKMKEKGDIPEGYSVSREKKERFSLILESASTNQTSMYLCASSRGGSGNTIYFGEGSWLTVV.